This T cell receptor beta chain comes out of a study of a mutant IDH1 vaccine in newly diagnosed glioma. About the study: The first vaccination came 4-6 weeks after radiotherapy alone, or with temozolomide cycles. Earlier treatment was radiotherapy, temozolomide, or both, with most getting both. Of the patients given treatment, about 62% were male and approximately 40% were female, and a mean age of approximately 40 years was recorded.

Time point specified: week 35, safety follow-up. Each dose of the vaccine consisted of 300 ug of mutant IDH1 20-mer peptide, with topical imiquimod. The study enrolled donors with new WHO grade 3 or 4 IDH1-mutant, ATRX-lost astrocytomas. This clone has only one observation. Antigen: not known. Assay: immunoSEQ multiplex PCR; the TCRdb copy retains only in-frame clones and omits some. Here the sample spans around 70,000 clones, more than 75% being singletons. CDR3 length: 14 residues. Germline values: CDR1 SGHRS, CDR2 YFSETQ. Trimming removed 2 bases from V and 6 bases from J; junction bases left unmatched: 8.

The receptor was derived from a man between 25 and 39 years old with glioma. The chain has TRBV5-1 and TRBJ2-7; 7 bases fit TRBD2. The material was PBMCs, obtained from a glioma patient whose treatment included an IDH1 peptide vaccine. CDR3 nucleotide sequence: TGCGCCAGCAGCTTTCGGGGGAGGGAGGGCGAGCAGTACTTC. As protein: CASSFRGREGEQYF.